Listed here are 18 T cell receptor beta chains from one sample, sequenced in a study of chemoradiotherapy in HPV16-positive cancers. Sequencing was performed with immunoSEQ multiplex PCR; in TCRdb, only in-frame clones are kept and a portion is missing. The table lists about 13,000 clones, under 85% of them singletons. This specimen consisted of blood, obtained from a patient who underwent chemoradiotherapy. These receptors all stem from a human donor with HPV-associated anogenital cancer.

This chain links TRBV5-5 with TRBJ2-7; 11 nucleotides match TRBD1. CDR3 length: 14 residues. Germline lookup yields CDR1 SGHKS and CDR2 YYEKEE (reference sequence). J was trimmed by 3 bases and V by 3 bases; bases with no gene match: 2. CDR3 DNA sequence: TGTGCCAGCAGCTGGGGGACAGGGGGCTACGAGCAGTACGTC. Translating gives CASSWGTGGYEQYV.

J is TRBJ1-2 and V is TRBV19; D might be TRBD1 (5 bases). Germline V gene sequence: CDR1 LNHDA, CDR2 SQIVND (reference sequence). The CDR3 runs 14 residues. The V end was cut by 1 base, the J end by 6 bases, with 12 bases between. The DNA of the CDR3 is TGTGCCAGTAGTATAGGCGAGGGGATAAATGGCTACACCTTC. Translating it yields CASSIGEGINGYTF.

This clone occurred a few times. The gene calls are TRBV11-2 and TRBJ1-5; tentative D call: TRBD1 (5 bases). Germline V CDR1 and CDR2: SGHAT, FQNNGV. V was trimmed by 5 bases and J by 0 bases, leaving 14 bases between them. This CDR3 comprises 16 residues. The CDR3 sequence: CASSPGTGVSNQPQHF. The CDR3 coding sequence is TGTGCCAGCAGCCCGGGGACGGGGGTTAGCAATCAGCCCCAGCATTTT.

The J gene is TRBJ2-1, the V gene TRBV4-1; D remains unclear. The germline V gene has CDR1 MGHRA and CDR2 YSYEKL. This CDR3 comprises 11 residues. The V and J ends lost 1 base and 8 bases respectively, with 3 bases between them. The CDR3 region has the DNA TGCGCCAGCAGCCAAGGGTATGAGCAGTTCTTC. Translation gives CASSQGYEQFF.

The V gene is TRBV4-1, the J gene TRBJ1-5, with 8 bases that match TRBD1. Germline V gene sequence: CDR1 MGHRA, CDR2 YSYEKL. J lost 6 bases, V lost 0 bases, and 1 base had no gene match. The CDR3 is 14 amino acids. The CDR3 sequence: CASSQDRGRQPQHF. In DNA form, the CDR3 reads TGCGCCAGCAGCCAAGACAGGGGGCGTCAGCCCCAGCATTTT.

The chain couples TRBV5-1 to TRBJ1-2; a possible D gene is TRBD1 (5 bases). V lost 0 bases and J lost 7, with 16 bases in between. The CDR3 covers 15 residues. Per germline, CDR1 SGHRS and CDR2 YFSETQ. The CDR3 DNA sequence: TGCGCCAGCAGCTTGGCCGTAGGGGAGGCGAGTGGCTACACCTTC. Translation gives CASSLAVGEASGYTF.

The rearrangement uses TRBV4-1 and TRBJ2-1; D is undetermined. The CDR3 sequence is 14 residues long. Germline-derived CDR1 and CDR2 are MGHRA and YSYEKL. Trimming took off 0 bases at V and 9 bases at J, with 12 bases between the two ends. CDR3 DNA: TGCGCCAGCAGCCAAGATGTTACAGCATCTGAGCAGTTCTTC. Its protein product is CASSQDVTASEQFF.

The chain combines TRBV29-1 with TRBJ1-4, with D unclear. The CDR3 loop spans 12 amino acids. In germline, CDR1 is SQVTM, CDR2 ANQGSEA. V was shortened by 6 bases and J by 7 bases, with 12 bases between the two germline ends. The DNA of the CDR3 is TGCAGCGTGCTCCTGAGCGGTGAAAAACTGTTTTTT. Its translation is CSVLLSGEKLFF.

The gene calls are TRBV7-2 and TRBJ1-4; tentatively, D is TRBD1 (6 bases). Germline V gives CDR1 SGHTA, CDR2 FQGNSA. V lost 2 bases and J 7 bases, leaving 17 bases between the germline ends. CDR3 length: 16 residues. This CDR3 reads CASSLQGRGPSEKLFF. The CDR3 nucleotides are TGTGCCAGCAGCTTACAGGGCCGGGGGCCTAGTGAAAAACTGTTTTTT.

The J gene is TRBJ1-6, the V gene TRBV7-2; TRBD1 agrees at 7 bases. CDR1 and CDR2 from the germline V gene are SGHTA and FQGNSA. The length of the CDR3 is 14 residues. V trimming: 5 bases; J trimming: 7 bases; junction bases outside the gene matches: 5. Here the CDR3 DNA reads TGTGCCAGCAGCGAGGGGACAGCGAATTCACCCCTCCACTTT. Translated: CASSEGTANSPLHF.

The chain is built from TRBV11-2 and TRBJ2-5; D not resolved. V lost 2 bases and J 3 bases, leaving 4 bases between the germline ends. CDR1 is SGHAT and CDR2 is FQNNGV in the germline V gene. The CDR3 runs 12 residues. In DNA, the CDR3 is TGTGCCAGCAGCTTATCCAAAGAGACCCAGTACTTC. This gives the protein CASSLSKETQYF.

This chain joins TRBV18 and TRBJ2-1; the match to TRBD2 covers 8 bases. J gave up 0 bases and V 0 bases, and 10 bases lay outside the gene matches. The CDR3 runs to 19 residues. CDR1 is KGHSH and CDR2 is LQKENI in the germline V gene. The CDR3 region is CASSPPGSSGWSSYNEQFF. CDR3 in DNA: TGTGCCAGCTCACCACCGGGGTCTAGCGGGTGGAGCTCCTACAATGAGCAGTTCTTC. Full variable domain (rest looked up from reference TRBV18 and TRBJ2-1): NAGVMQNPRHLVRRRGQEARLRCSPMKGHSHVYWYRQLPEEGLKFMVYLQKENIIDESGMPKERFSAEFPKEGPSILRIQQVVRGDSAAYFCASSPPGSSGWSSYNEQFFGPGTRLTVL.

V and J are TRBV6-1 and TRBJ1-1; the match to TRBD1 covers 7 bases. Trimming took 3 bases from V and 9 from J; bases not matched to a gene: 13. The CDR3 length is 15 residues. Germline CDR1 and CDR2: MNHNS and SASEGT. The CDR3 DNA sequence: TGTGCCAGCAGTGATATCGCCGTCGGGGACAGAAAAGCTTTCTTT. It specifies CASSDIAVGDRKAFF.

V gene TRBV5-4 combines with J gene TRBJ2-2, with D unclear. V dropped 1 base and J dropped 3 bases, with 4 bases sitting between them. The CDR3 loop spans 13 amino acids. Germline CDR1 reads SGHNT; CDR2 reads YYREEE (reference sequence). The CDR3 region has the DNA TGTGCCAGCAGCTTGCTGTACACCGGGGAGCTGTTTTTT. Protein sequence: CASSLLYTGELFF. Based on the CDR3 plus reference TRBV5-4 and TRBJ2-2, the full variable domain is ETGVTQSPTHLIKTRGQQVTLRCSSQSGHNTVSWYQQALGQGPQFIFQYYREEENGRGNFPPRFSGLQFPNYSSELNVNALELDDSALYLCASSLLYTGELFFGEGSRLTVL.

The genes are TRBV29-1 and TRBJ2-1; 8 nucleotides line up with TRBD2. Germline V CDR1 and CDR2: SQVTM, ANQGSEA. Losses at the gene ends were 6 bases for V and 3 bases for J; bases not matched to a gene: 4. The CDR3 consists of 13 residues. The CDR3 DNA follows: TGCAGCGTAGACGGGGGGGACTACAATGAGCAGTTCTTC. Translated, it gives CSVDGGDYNEQFF.

This clone turned up a few times. The chain has TRBV6-1 and TRBJ1-4, with a tentative D call TRBD1 (5 bases). The germline V gene has CDR1 MNHNS and CDR2 SASEGT. The germline V and J ends were trimmed by 1 base and 10 bases, with 16 bases remaining between them. CDR3 length: 15 amino acids. CDR3 in amino acids: CASSEEAGTVRKLFF. The CDR3, as DNA: TGTGCCAGCAGTGAAGAAGCGGGGACGGTGAGAAAACTGTTTTTT.

The chain has TRBV29-1 and TRBJ2-1; 9 bases are shared with TRBD1. Germline assignment: CDR1 SQVTM and CDR2 ANQGSEA. With V trimmed by 7 bases and J by 9 bases, 13 bases remained unmatched. The CDR3 has 14 amino acids. The CDR3, as DNA: TGCAGCGCGGGGAACCAACAGGGGGCGGTTGAGCAGTTCTTC. It encodes CSAGNQQGAVEQFF.

The rearrangement links TRBV21-1 to TRBJ2-3; the table's D gene call, TRBD2, was not cross checked with the DNA. TRBV21-1 is labeled a pseudogene. The CDR3 consists of 17 residues. In DNA form, the CDR3 reads TGTGCCAGCAGCAAAGCAGGACTAGCGGGGGGCACAGATACGCAGTATTTT. Protein sequence: CASSKAGLAGGTDTQYF.